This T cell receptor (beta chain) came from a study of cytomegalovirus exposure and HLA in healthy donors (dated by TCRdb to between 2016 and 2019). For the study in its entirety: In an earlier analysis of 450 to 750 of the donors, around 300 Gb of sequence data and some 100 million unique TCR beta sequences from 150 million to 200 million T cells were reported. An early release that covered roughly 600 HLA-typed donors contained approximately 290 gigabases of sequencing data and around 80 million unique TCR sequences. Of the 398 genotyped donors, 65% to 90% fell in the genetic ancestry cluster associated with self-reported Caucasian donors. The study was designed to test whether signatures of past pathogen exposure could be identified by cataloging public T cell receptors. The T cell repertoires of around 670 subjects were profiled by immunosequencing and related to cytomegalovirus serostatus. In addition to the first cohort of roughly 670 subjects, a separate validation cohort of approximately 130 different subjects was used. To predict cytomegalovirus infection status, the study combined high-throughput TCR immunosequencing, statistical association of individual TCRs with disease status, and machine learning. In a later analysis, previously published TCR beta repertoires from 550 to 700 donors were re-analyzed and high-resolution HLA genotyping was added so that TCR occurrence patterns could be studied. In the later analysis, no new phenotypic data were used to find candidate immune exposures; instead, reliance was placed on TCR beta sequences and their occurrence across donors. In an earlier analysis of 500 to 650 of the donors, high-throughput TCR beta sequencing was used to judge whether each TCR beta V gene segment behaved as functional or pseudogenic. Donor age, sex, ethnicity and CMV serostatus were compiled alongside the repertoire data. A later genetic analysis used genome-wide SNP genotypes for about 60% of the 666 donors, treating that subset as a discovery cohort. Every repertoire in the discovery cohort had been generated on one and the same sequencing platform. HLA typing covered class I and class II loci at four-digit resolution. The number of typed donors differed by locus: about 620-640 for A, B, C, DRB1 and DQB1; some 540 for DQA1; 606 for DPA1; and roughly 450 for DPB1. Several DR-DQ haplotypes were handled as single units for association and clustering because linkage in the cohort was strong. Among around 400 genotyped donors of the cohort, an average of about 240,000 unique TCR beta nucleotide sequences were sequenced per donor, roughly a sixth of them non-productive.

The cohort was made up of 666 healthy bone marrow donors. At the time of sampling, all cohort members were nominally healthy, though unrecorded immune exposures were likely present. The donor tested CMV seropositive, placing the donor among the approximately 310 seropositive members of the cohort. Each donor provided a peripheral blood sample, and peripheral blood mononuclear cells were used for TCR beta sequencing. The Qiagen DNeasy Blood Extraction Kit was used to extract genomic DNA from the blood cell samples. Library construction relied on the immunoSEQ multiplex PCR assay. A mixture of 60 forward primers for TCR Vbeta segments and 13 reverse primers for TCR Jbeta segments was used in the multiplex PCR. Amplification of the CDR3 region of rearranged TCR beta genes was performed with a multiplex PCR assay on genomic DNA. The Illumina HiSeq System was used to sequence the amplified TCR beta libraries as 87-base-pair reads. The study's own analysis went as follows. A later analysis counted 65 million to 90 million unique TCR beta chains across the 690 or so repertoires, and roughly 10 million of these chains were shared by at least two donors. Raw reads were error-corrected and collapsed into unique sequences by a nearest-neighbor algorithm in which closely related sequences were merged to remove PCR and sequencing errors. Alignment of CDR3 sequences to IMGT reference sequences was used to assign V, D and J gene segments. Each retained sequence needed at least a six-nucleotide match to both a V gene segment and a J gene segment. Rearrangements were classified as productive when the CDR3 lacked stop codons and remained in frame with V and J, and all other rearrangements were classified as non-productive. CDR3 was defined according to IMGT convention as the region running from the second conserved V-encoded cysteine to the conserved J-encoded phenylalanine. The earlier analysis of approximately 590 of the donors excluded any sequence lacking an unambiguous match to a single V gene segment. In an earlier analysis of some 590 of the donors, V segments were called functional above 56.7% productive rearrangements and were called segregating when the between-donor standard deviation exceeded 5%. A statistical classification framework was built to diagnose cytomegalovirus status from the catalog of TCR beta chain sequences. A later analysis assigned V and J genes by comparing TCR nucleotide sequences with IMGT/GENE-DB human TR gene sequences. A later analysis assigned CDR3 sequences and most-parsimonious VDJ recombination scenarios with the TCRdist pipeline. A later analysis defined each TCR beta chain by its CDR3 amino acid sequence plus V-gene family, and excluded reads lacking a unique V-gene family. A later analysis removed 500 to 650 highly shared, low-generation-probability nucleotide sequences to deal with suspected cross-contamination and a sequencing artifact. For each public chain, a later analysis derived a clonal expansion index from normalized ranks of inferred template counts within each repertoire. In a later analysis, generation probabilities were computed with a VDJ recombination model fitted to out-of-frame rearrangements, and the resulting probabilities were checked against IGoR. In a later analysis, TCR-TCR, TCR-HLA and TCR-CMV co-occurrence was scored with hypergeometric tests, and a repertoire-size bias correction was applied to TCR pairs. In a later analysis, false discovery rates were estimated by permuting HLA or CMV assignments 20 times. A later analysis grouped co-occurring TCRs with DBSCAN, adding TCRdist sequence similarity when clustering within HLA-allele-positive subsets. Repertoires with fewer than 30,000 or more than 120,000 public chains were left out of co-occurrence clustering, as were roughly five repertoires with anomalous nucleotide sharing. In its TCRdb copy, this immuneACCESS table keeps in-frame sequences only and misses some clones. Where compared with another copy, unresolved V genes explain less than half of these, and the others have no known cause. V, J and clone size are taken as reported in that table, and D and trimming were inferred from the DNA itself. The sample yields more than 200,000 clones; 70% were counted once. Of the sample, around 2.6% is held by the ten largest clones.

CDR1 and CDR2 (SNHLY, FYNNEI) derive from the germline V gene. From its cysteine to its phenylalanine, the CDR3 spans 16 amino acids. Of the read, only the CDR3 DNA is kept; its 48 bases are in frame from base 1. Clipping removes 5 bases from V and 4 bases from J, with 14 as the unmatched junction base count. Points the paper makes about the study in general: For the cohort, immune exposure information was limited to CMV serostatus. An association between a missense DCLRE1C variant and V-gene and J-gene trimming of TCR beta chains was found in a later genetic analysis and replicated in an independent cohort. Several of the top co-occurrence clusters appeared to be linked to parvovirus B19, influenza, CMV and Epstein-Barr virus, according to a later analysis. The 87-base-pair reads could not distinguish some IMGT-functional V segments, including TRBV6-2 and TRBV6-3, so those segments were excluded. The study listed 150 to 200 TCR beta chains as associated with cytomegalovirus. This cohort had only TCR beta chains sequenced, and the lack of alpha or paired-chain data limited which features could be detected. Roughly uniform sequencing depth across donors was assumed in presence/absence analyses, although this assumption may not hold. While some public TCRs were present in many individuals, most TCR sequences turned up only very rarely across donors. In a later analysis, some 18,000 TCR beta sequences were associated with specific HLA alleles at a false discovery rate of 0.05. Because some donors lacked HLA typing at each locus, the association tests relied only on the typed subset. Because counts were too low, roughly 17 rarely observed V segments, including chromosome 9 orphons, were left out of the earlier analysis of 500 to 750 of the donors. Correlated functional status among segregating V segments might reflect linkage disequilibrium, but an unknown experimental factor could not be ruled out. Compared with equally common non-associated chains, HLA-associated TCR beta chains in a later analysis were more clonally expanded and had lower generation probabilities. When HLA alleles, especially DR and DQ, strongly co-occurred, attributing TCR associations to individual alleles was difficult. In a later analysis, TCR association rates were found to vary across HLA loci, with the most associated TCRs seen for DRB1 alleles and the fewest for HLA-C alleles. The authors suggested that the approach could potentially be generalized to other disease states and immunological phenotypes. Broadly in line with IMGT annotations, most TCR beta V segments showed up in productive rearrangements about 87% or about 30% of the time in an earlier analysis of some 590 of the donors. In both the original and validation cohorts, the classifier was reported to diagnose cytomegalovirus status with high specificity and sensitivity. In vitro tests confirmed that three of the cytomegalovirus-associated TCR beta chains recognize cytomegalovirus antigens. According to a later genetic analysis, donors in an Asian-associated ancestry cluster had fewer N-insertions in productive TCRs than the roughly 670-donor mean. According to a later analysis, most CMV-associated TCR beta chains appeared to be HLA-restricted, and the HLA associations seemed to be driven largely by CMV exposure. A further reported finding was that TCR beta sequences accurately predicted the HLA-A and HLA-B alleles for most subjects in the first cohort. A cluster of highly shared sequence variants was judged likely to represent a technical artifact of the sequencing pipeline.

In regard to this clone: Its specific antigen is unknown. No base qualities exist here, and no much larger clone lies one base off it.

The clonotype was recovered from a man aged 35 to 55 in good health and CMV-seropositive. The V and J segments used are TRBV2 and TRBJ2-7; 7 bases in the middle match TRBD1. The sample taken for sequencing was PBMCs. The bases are TGTGCCAGCAGTCTGGGACAGTCATCCCTAGGGTACGAGCAGTACTTC. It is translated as CASSLGQSSLGYEQYF.